This T cell receptor (beta chain) was recorded in a study of CD8 T cells in ankylosing spondylitis. For TCR beta, libraries came from quantitative 5'-RACE with molecular barcodes. From the 5' RACE reads, TCRdb called clonotypes with MiXCR, one entry per CDR3 protein. The sample consists of fewer than 550,000 distinct CDR3 sequences, approximately 5.3% of them appearing once. Study observations and caveats: Several highly homologous variants formed a TCR beta motif that appeared characteristic of ankylosing spondylitis blood. Enrichment of disease-linked clones was reportedly significant in matched ankylosing spondylitis synovial fluid. Disease-linked clones bore a CD8+ phenotype and were relatively rare in peripheral blood.

Comment on this clonotype: Its antigen remains unidentified.

With V trimmed by 4 bases and J by 1 base, 9 bases remained unmatched. Germline CDR1 SEHNR, CDR2 FQNEAQ (reference sequence). The CDR3 runs 17 residues. Sequenced input: blood, either unsorted or a sorted T cell fraction (not recorded which). The sequence was obtained from a male donor with ankylosing spondylitis. V is TRBV7-9 and J is TRBJ2-5; 10 positions match TRBD2. CDR3 sequence: CASSSPLWTSGQETQYF. In nucleotides, the CDR3 is TGTGCCAGCAGCTCCCCCCTGTGGACTAGCGGCCAAGAGACCCAGTACTTC.